The rows below give T cell receptor beta chains drawn from one sample of a study of T cells in tuberculosis. This table comes from immunoSEQ multiplex PCR, and its TCRdb copy is limited to in-frame clones, with some not included. The sample records around 33,000 clones, around nine tenths being singletons. This specimen was PBMCs, taken at tuberculosis diagnosis. These receptor sequences come from an adult with tuberculosis. The CDR3 runs from the conserved cysteine through the conserved F or W.

cdr3_length j_call v_call cdr3_aa
17 TRBJ2-2 TRBV27 CASSFNGGIPGTGELFF
17 TRBJ2-7 TRBV12-5 CASGTYPSGRRQNEQYF
15 TRBJ2-3 TRBV11-2 CASSFDRGAGGGQYF
14 TRBJ1-2 TRBV6-5 CASSYYRNPYGYTF
13 TRBJ2-5 TRBV27 CASRPGLRETQYF
10 TRBJ1-1 TRBV9 CASGRDQAFF
15 TRBJ2-7 TRBV11-2 CASSSPRARTDEQYF
13 TRBJ2-7 TRBV27 CASSWGLSVEQYF
17 TRBJ2-3 TRBV7-9 CASSSLGLAGSTDTQYF
13 TRBJ1-2 TRBV29-1 CSVDKGLGYGYTF
13 TRBJ2-7 TRBV21-1 CASSKDRIDEQYF
15 TRBJ2-3 TRBV30 CAWSGGQLSTDTQYF
16 TRBJ1-4 TRBV4-1 CASSQGRTGVNEKLFF
13 TRBJ2-1 TRBV4-2 CASSQTDSNEQFF
13 TRBJ1-2 TRBV7-2 CASSPTGVEGYTF
15 TRBJ2-2 TRBV19 CASSFGQGDTGELFF
15 TRBJ1-2 TRBV6-5 CASSRDRGRNYGYTF
15 TRBJ2-1 TRBV7-9 CASSADRRSYNEQFF
16 TRBJ2-7 TRBV9 CASSDSDSRLFYEQYF
18 TRBJ2-3 TRBV30 CAWSPPSTAARTTDTQYF
16 TRBJ2-3 TRBV4-3 CASSRMTTVGGDTQYF
15 TRBJ1-4 TRBV2 CASSEGAGRNQKLFF
13 TRBJ1-1 TRBV29-1 CSAPGGGNTEAFF
15 TRBJ1-1 TRBV13 CASSPGGRLGQGAFF
14 TRBJ1-2 TRBV10-3 CAISVYGSDNGYTF
13 TRBJ2-2 TRBV6-1 CASSVDSTGELFF
15 TRBJ2-3 TRBV7-9 CASSPLGSGLDTQYF
15 TRBJ1-5 TRBV4-1 CASSQVGGSNQPQHF
13 TRBJ1-3 TRBV9 CASNRDSYDTIYF
17 TRBJ1-6 TRBV5-1 CASSLGQRGGNNSPLHF
14 TRBJ1-4 TRBV28 CASSQTGVGEKLFF
12 TRBJ2-3 TRBV28 CASSPTTDTQYF
15 TRBJ2-1 TRBV5-1 CASSLEAGGPDEQFF
16 TRBJ1-2 TRBV6-1 CASSEARQARTRGYTF
13 TRBJ1-2 TRBV7-8 CASSPGTGHGYTF
15 TRBJ1-3 TRBV10-2 CASSEPVLSGNTIYF
14 TRBJ2-7 TRBV5-4 CASSRDRGTNEQYF
14 TRBJ1-3 TRBV7-6 CASSLSRVRNTIYF
14 TRBJ1-1 TRBV5-8 CASSLRTGNTEAFF
14 TRBJ2-7 TRBV7-9 CASSLDQGAHEQYF
13 TRBJ1-1 TRBV10-3 CAIRNLGDTEAFF
15 TRBJ2-7 TRBV7-2 CASSYSGTGAYEQYF